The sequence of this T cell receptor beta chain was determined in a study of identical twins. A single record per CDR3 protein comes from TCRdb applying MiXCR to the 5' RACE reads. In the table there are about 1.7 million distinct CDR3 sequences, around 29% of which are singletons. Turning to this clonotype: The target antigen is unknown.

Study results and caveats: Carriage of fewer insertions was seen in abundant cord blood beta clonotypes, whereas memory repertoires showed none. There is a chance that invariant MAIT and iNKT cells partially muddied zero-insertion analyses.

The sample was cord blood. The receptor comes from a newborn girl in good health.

Here the CDR3 reads CAWSSATKQYF. CDR3 DNA: TGTGCCTGGAGTTCCGCTACTAAGCAGTATTTT. The chain uses TRBV30 and TRBJ2-3; unclear D gene. The CDR3 is 11 residues long. Germline values: CDR1 GTSNPN, CDR2 SVGIG (reference sequence). Deletions cut 2 bases from V and 11 bases from J, with 11 bases between.